The clone carrying this T cell receptor beta chain is a singleton in its sample. This table comes from immunoSEQ multiplex PCR, and its TCRdb copy is limited to in-frame clones, with some not included. The sample lists over 200,000 clones, more than 75% seen once, with approximately 6% in the top ten. The source of the sample is a study of blood T cell repertoires in COVID-19. Study details: T cells, B-cell-depleted T cells, or PBMCs provided the cDNA or gDNA that served as material.

The receptor was derived from a man in his sixties who had recovered from COVID-19. Sequenced input: peripheral blood.

The CDR3 DNA reads TGTGCCAGCAGAACCTCGGGGTCAGATACGCAGTATTTT. It yields the protein CASRTSGSDTQYF. This chain links TRBV7-2 with TRBJ2-3; possibly TRBD2 for D (5 bases). The CDR3 length is 13 residues. Germline assignment: CDR1 SGHTA and CDR2 FQGNSA. Trimming cost V 6 bases and J 4 bases, with 11 bases left between them. The whole variable domain, remainder taken from reference TRBV7-2 and TRBJ2-3, is GAGVSQSPSNKVTEKGKDVELRCDPISGHTALYWYRQSLGQGLEFLIYFQGNSAPDKSGLPSDRFSAERTGGSVSTLTIQRTQQEDSAVYLCASRTSGSDTQYFGPGTRLTVL.